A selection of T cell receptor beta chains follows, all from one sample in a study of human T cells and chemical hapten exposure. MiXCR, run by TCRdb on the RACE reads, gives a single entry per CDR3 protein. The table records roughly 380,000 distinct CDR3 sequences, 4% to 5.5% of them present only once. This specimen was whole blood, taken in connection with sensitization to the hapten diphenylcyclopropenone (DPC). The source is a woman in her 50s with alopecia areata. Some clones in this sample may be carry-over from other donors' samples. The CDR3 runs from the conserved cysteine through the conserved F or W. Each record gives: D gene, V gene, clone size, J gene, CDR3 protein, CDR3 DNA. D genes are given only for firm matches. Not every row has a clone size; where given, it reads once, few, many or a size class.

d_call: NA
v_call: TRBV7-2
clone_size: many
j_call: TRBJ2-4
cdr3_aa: CASSQTPGVDIQYF
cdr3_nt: TGTGCCAGCAGTCAAACACCAGGGGTGGACATTCAGTACTTC

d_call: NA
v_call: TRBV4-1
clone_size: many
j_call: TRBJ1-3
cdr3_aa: CASSLQAGGSGNTIYF
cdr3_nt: TGCGCCAGCAGCCTCCAGGCCGGGGGCTCTGGAAACACCATATATTTT

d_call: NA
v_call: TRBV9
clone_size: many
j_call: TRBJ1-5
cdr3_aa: CASSVETGANQPQHF
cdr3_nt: TGTGCCAGCAGCGTGGAGACAGGCGCTAATCAGCCCCAGCATTTT

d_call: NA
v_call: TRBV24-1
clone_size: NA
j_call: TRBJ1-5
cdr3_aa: CATSDPDGYSNQPQHF
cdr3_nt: TGTGCCACCAGTGATCCCGACGGATATAGCAATCAGCCCCAGCATTTT

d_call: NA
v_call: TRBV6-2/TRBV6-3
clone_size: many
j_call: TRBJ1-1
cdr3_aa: CASSPDGRGNAEAFF
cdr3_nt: TGTGCCAGCAGTCCGGACGGGCGAGGTAATGCTGAAGCTTTCTTT

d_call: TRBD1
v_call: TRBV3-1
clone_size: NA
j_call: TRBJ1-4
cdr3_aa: CASSQDRQGANEKLFF
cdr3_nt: TGTGCCAGCAGCCAAGACCGACAGGGGGCTAATGAAAAACTGTTTTTT

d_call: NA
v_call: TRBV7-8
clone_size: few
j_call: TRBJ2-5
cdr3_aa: CASSFSSKETQYF
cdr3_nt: TGTGCCAGCAGCTTTAGTTCGAAAGAGACCCAGTACTTC

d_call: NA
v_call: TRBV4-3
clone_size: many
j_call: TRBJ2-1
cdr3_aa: CASSLDLGGVSNEQFF
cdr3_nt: TGCGCCAGCAGCCTAGACTTGGGGGGAGTAAGCAATGAGCAGTTCTTC

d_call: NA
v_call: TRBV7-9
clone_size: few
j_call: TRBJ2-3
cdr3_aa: CASSLGPGSDTQYF
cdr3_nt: TGTGCCAGCAGCTTAGGCCCGGGGTCGGATACGCAGTATTTT

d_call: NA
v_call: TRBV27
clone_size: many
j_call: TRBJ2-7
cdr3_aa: CASRPSGSYEQYF
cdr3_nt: TGTGCCAGCAGACCGAGTGGGTCCTACGAGCAGTACTTC

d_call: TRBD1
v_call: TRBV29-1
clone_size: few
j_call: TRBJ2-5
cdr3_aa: CSSRDSKETQYF
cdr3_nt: TGCAGCTCCAGGGACAGCAAAGAGACCCAGTACTTC

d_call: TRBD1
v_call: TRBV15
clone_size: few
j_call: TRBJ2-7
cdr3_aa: CATSSRGLEQYF
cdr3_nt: TGTGCCACCAGCAGCAGGGGGTTGGAGCAGTACTTC

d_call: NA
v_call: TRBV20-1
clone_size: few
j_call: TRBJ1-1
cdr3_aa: CSATDGQRGAFF
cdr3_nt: TGCAGTGCTACCGATGGACAACGTGGGGCTTTCTTT

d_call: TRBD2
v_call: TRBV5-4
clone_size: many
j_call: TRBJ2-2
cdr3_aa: CASGAGGSPGELFF
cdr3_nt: TGTGCCAGCGGCGCGGGGGGTTCCCCCGGGGAGCTGTTTTTT

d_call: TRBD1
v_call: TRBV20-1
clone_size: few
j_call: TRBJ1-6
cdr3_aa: CSARDSGQGVSPLHF
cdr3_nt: TGCAGTGCTAGAGATAGTGGACAGGGAGTATCACCCCTCCACTTT

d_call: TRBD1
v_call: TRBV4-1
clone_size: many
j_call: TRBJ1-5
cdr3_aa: CASSQDRTGGISNQPQHF
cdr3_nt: TGCGCCAGCAGCCAAGATAGGACAGGGGGCATTAGCAATCAGCCCCAGCATTTT

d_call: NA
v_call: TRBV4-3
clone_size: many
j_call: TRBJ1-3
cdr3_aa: CASSQEGGFSGNTIYF
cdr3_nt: TGCGCCAGCAGCCAAGAGGGCGGGTTCTCTGGAAACACCATATATTTT

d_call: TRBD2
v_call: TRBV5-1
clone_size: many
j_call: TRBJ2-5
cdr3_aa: CASSPGPAGGLQETQYF
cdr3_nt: TGCGCCAGCAGCCCTGGCCCTGCGGGGGGTCTCCAAGAGACCCAGTACTTC

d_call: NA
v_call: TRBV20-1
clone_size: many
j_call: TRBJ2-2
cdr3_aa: CSARRAGSYTGELFF
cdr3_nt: TGCAGTGCTAGGCGAGCGGGCTCATACACCGGGGAGCTGTTTTTT

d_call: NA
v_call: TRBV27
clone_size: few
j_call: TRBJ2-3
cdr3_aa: CASSLLSTAPPSTDTQYF
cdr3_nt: TGTGCCAGCAGTTTATTAAGTACGGCCCCTCCTAGCACAGATACGCAGTATTTT

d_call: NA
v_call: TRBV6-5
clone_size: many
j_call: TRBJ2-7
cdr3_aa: CASGAGQEQYF
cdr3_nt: TGTGCCAGCGGGGCGGGGCAGGAGCAGTACTTC

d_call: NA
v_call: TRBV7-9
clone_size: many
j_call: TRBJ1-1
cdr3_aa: CASSFEEAFF
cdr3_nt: TGTGCCAGCAGCTTTGAGGAAGCTTTCTTT

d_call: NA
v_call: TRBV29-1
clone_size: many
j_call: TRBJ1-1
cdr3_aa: CSVGHEANTEAFF
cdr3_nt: TGCAGCGTTGGGCACGAAGCGAACACTGAAGCTTTCTTT

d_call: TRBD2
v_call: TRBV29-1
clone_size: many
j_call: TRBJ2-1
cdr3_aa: CSVEDGLERGASYNEQFF
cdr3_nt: TGCAGCGTTGAAGATGGGCTGGAGCGGGGGGCCTCCTACAATGAGCAGTTCTTC

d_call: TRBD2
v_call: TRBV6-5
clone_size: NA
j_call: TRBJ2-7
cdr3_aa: CASSYGTTPGEQYF
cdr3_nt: TGTGCCAGCAGTTACGGGACTACTCCGGGGGAGCAGTACTTC

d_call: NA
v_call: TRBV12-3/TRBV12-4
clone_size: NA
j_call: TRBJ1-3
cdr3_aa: CASRLQEHSGNTIYF
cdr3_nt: TGTGCCAGCAGGCTACAGGAGCACTCTGGAAACACCATATATTTT

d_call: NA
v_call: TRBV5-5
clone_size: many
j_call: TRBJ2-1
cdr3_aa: CASRVQGRGEQFF
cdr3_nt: TGTGCCAGCAGGGTACAGGGGAGGGGTGAGCAGTTCTTC

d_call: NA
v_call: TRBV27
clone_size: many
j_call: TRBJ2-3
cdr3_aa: CASSLLDGTDTQYF
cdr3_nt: TGTGCCAGCAGTTTGCTAGACGGTACAGATACGCAGTATTTT

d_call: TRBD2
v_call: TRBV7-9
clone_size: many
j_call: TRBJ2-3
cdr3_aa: CASSEGGSPQYF
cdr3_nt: TGTGCCAGCAGTGAAGGCGGGAGTCCGCAGTATTTT

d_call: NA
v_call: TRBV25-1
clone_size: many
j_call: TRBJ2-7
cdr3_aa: CASSGAQKYF
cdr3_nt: TGTGCCAGCAGTGGGGCCCAGAAGTACTTC